This T cell receptor (beta chain) originates from a study of blood T cell repertoires in COVID-19. Turning to the study itself: Sample material is recorded as cDNA or gDNA derived from T cells, B-cell-depleted T cells, or PBMCs.

Some clones are missing from TCRdb's copy, which holds only in-frame ones; the method was immunoSEQ multiplex PCR. The sample yields approximately 89,000 clones, nearly 95% seen once. The germline gives CDR1 LGHDT, CDR2 YNNKEL (reference sequence). CDR3 length equals 16 residues. Trimming took 1 base from V and 3 from J; bases not matched to a gene: 4. The origin of this receptor is a human donor with active COVID-19. The donor label of this sample is uncertain. The sample consisted of peripheral blood. The chain employs TRBV3-1 (or the pseudogene TRBV3-2) and TRBJ2-2; 8 nucleotides agree with TRBD2. CDR3: CASSQGAGVDTGELFF. CDR3 sequence (DNA): TGTGCCAGCAGCCAAGGAGCGGGAGTGGACACCGGGGAGCTGTTTTTT.